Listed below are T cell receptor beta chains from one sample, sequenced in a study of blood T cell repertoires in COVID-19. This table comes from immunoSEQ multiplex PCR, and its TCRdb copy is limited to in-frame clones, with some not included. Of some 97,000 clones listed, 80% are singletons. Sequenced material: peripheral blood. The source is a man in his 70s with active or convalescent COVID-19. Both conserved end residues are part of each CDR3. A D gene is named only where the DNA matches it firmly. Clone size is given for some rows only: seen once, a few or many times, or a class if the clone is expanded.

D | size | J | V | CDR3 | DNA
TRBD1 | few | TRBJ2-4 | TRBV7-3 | CASSSGTGANIQYF | TGTGCCAGCAGCTCCGGGACAGGGGCAAACATTCAGTACTTC
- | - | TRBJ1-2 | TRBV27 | CASSFGEATDYTF | TGTGCCAGCAGTTTCGGAGAAGCAACGGACTACACCTTC
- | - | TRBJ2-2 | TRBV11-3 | CASSFPGPNTGELFF | TGTGCCAGCAGCTTCCCAGGGCCCAACACCGGGGAGCTGTTTTTT
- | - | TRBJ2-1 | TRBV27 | CASSLRWATYNEQFF | TGTGCCAGCTCCCTCCGCTGGGCAACCTACAATGAGCAGTTCTTC
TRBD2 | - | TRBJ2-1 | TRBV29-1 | CSVEDSRTSGGRDEQFF | TGCAGCGTTGAAGATTCGAGGACTAGCGGGGGGAGGGATGAGCAGTTCTTC
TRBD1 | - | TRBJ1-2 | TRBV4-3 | CASSQAGTADYGYTF | TGCGCCAGCAGCCAAGCTGGGACAGCGGACTATGGCTACACCTTC
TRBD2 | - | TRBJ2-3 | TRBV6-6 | CASSYGTSDIDTQYF | TGTGCCAGCAGTTACGGGACTAGCGATATAGATACGCAGTATTTT
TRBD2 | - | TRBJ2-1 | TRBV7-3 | CASSISGGAGPYNEQFF | TGTGCCAGCAGCATTAGCGGGGGGGCCGGCCCCTACAATGAGCAGTTCTTC
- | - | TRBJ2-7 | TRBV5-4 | CASSLPRTGTYEQYF | TGTGCCAGCAGCTTACCCCGAACAGGTACCTACGAGCAGTACTTC
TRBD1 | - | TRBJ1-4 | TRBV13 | CASSTGGSEKLFF | TGTGCCAGCTCGACAGGGGGTAGTGAAAAACTGTTTTTT
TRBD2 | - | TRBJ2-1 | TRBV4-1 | CASSQILAGGNNEQFF | TGCGCCAGCAGCCAAATTCTAGCGGGGGGGAACAATGAGCAGTTCTTC
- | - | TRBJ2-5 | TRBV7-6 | CASSLAGEQGETQYF | TGTGCCAGCAGCTTAGCAGGGGAACAAGGGGAGACCCAGTACTTC
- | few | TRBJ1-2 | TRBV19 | CASSMSAGGSIYGYTF | TGTGCCAGTAGTATGTCTGCAGGAGGTAGTATCTATGGCTACACCTTC
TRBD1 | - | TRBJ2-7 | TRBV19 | CASSMQGDRGREQYF | TGTGCCAGTAGTATGCAGGGGGACAGGGGAAGAGAGCAGTACTTC
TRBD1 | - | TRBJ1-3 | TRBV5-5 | CASSLGPGQASGNTIYF | TGTGCCAGCAGCTTGGGGCCGGGACAGGCCTCTGGAAACACCATATATTTT
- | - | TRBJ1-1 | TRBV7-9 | CASSFQGGTEAFF | TGTGCCAGCAGCTTTCAGGGTGGGACTGAAGCTTTCTTT
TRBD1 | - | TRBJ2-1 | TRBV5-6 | CASSRDRMNEQFF | TGTGCCAGCAGCCGGGACAGGATGAATGAGCAGTTCTTC
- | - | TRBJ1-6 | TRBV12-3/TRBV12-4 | CASSYISSPLHF | TGTGCCAGCAGTTATATCAGTTCACCCCTCCACTTT
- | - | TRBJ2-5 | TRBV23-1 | CASSHPIPLESYQETQYF | TGCGCCAGCAGTCATCCAATCCCCCTCGAGTCGTACCAAGAGACCCAGTACTTC
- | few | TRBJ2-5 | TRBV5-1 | CATSGETGQLQETQYF | TGCGCCACCTCAGGAGAAACTGGACAGTTACAAGAGACCCAGTACTTC
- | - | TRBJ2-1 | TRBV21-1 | CATTSGSCYNEQFF | TGTGCCACGACTAGCGGGAGTTGTTACAATGAGCAGTTCTTC
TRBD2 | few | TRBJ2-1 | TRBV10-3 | CAISELGTSAHRFF | TGTGCCATCAGTGAGTTAGGGACTAGCGCCCATCGGTTCTTC
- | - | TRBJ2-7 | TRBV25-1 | CASSESLGQNYEQYF | TGTGCCAGCAGTGAATCCCTGGGACAAAACTACGAGCAGTACTTC
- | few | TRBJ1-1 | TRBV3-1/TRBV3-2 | CASSQGGGTEAFF | TGTGCCAGCAGCCAAGGGGGGGGCACTGAAGCTTTCTTT
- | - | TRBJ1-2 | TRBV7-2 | CASRWGDRNYGYTF | TGTGCCAGCAGGTGGGGTGACAGAAACTATGGCTACACCTTC
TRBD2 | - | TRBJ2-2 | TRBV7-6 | CASSLTPRGAGELFF | TGTGCCAGCAGCTTAACCCCTCGGGGGGCCGGGGAGCTGTTTTTT
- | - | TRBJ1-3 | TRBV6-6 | CASSLARGYGNTIYF | TGTGCCAGCAGCCTAGCCAGGGGCTACGGAAACACCATATATTTT
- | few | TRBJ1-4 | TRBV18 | CASSSTALNEKLFF | TGTGCCAGCTCATCGACAGCTCTTAATGAAAAACTGTTTTTT
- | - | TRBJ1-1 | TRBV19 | CATRQVRGYTEAFF | TGTGCCACCAGGCAGGTTCGGGGATACACTGAAGCTTTCTTT
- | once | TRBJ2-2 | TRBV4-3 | CASSRPGTGELFF | TGCGCCAGCAGCCGGCCCGGGACAGGGGAGCTGTTTTTT
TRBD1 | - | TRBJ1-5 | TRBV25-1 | CASSAGTGSNQPQHF | TGTGCCAGCAGTGCCGGGACAGGTAGCAATCAGCCCCAGCATTTT
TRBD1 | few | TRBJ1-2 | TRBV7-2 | CASSLSRDRFSYGYTF | TGTGCCAGCAGCTTGAGTAGGGACAGATTTAGCTATGGCTACACCTTC
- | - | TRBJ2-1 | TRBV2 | CASSGTGLPYNEQFF | TGTGCCAGCAGTGGAACAGGGTTACCCTACAATGAGCAGTTCTTC
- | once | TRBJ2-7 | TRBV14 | CASSQVGIADEQYF | TGTGCCAGCAGCCAAGTCGGTATAGCCGACGAGCAGTACTTC
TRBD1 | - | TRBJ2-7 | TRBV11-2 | CASSLNSGGFSYEQYF | TGTGCCAGCAGCTTAAATTCAGGGGGTTTTTCCTACGAGCAGTACTTC
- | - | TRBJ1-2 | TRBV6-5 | CASSYSQYGDGYTF | TGTGCCAGCAGTTACTCCCAGTACGGGGATGGCTACACCTTC
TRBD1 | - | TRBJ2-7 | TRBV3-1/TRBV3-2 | CASSPGTGIWEQYF | TGTGCCAGCAGCCCCGGGACAGGGATCTGGGAGCAGTACTTC
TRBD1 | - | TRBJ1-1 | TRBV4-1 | CASSQDDRVAEAFF | TGCGCCAGCAGCCAAGACGACAGGGTAGCTGAAGCTTTCTTT
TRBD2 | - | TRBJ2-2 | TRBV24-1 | CATSDFPLAGTGELFF | TGTGCCACCAGTGATTTTCCCCTAGCGGGAACCGGGGAGCTGTTTTTT
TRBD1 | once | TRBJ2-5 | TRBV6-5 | CASSYLGQGGETQYF | TGTGCCAGCAGTTACCTGGGACAGGGTGGAGAGACCCAGTACTTC
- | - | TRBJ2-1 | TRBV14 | CASSQATVEQFF | TGTGCCAGCAGCCAAGCTACAGTTGAGCAGTTCTTC
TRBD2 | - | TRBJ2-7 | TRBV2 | CASSDAGLVTGEQYF | TGTGCCAGCAGTGATGCGGGACTAGTAACGGGGGAGCAGTACTTC
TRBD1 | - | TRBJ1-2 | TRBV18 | CASSPLMGQGAPVYGYTF | TGTGCCAGCTCACCACTCATGGGACAGGGGGCTCCCGTCTATGGCTACACCTTC
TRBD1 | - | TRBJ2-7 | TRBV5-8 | CASSLTAWAGGYYEQYF | TGTGCCAGCAGCTTGACGGCCTGGGCAGGGGGCTATTACGAGCAGTACTTC
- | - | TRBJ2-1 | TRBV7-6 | CASSLGHVPNEQFF | TGTGCCAGCAGCCTGGGACATGTCCCCAATGAGCAGTTCTTC
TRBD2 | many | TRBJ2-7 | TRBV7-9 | CASSRWTSGSFYEQYF | TGTGCCAGCAGTCGGTGGACTAGCGGGAGTTTCTACGAGCAGTACTTC
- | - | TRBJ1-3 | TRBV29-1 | CSVDAGSGNTIYF | TGCAGCGTTGACGCGGGTTCTGGAAACACCATATATTTT